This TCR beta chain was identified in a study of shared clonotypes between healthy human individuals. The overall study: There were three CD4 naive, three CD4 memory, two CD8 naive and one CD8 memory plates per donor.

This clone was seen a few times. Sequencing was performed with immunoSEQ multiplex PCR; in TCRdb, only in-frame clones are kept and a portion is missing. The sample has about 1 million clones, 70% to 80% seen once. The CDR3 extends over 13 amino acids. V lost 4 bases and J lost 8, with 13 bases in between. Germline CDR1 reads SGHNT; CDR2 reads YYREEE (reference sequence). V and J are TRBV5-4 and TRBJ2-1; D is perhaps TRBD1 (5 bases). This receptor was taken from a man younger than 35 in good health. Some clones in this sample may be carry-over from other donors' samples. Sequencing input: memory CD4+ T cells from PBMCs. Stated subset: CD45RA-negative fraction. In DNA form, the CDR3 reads TGTGCCAGCAGCCCGGGCAGGGCCGATGAGCAGTTCTTC. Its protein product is CASSPGRADEQFF.